The source of this T cell receptor beta chain is a study of blood T cell repertoires in COVID-19. Whole-study context: There were acute and convalescent COVID-19 samples, and they came from the United States, Italy and Spain. Sources were T cells, B-cell-depleted T cells, or PBMCs; the material itself was cDNA or gDNA.

About this clone: Other DNA sequences in the same sample also yield this CDR3.

Authors' data handling: By means of reference gene primer amplification, nucleated cell counts were estimated. The data were produced by immunoSEQ multiplex PCR, yet TCRdb's version contains in-frame clones alone and is incomplete. V and J calls and clone size come straight from that table; D and trimming were deduced from the DNA. The sample carries about 200,000 clones, approximately 80% recorded once. Germline V gene data show CDR1 as SNHLY and CDR2 as FYNNEI. The V end lost 2 bases, the J end lost 6 bases, and 13 bases lay between the germline ends. The CDR3 covers 14 residues. The clonotype was recovered from a human donor in a cohort sampled during active COVID-19. This sequence joins TRBV2 and TRBJ1-2; D possibly corresponds to TRBD1 (5 bases). The sample was peripheral blood. As DNA, the CDR3 is TGTGCCAGCAGTGAATTTCGGGGGGGAGATGGCTACACCTTC. It is translated as CASSEFRGGDGYTF.